There are a few counts of the clone carrying this T cell receptor beta chain. Its cognate antigen is unknown. The study ran its PCR with 60 Vbeta and 13 Jbeta primers. Using immunoSEQ multiplex PCR, the repertoire was profiled, and TCRdb retains in-frame clones only, with some absent. The sample shows 99,000 or so clones, nearly 85% of them seen only once. These data come from a study of cytomegalovirus exposure and HLA in healthy donors. Study-wide context: From HLA-typed donors, an early data release held about 85 million unique TCRs. Genetic ancestry analysis placed about 80% of the 398 donors that were genotyped in the Caucasian-associated cluster. Study observations and caveats: It was confirmed in vitro that three of the CMV-associated chains were specific for CMV antigens. When analyzed later, a missense DCLRE1C variant was found to be linked to TCR beta V- and J-gene trimming.

Germline trimming cut 6 bases from V and 1 base from J; bases unmatched to any gene: 6. The CDR3 runs 14 residues. The germline CDR1 and CDR2 sequences are SNHLY and FYNNEI. This chain links TRBV2 with TRBJ2-7; 7 bases line up with TRBD1. This clonotype was obtained from a man between 18 and 35 years old in good health and CMV-seronegative. Sequencing was carried out using PBMCs. The CDR3 region has the DNA TGTGCCAGCAGCAGGGACAGAACTTCCTACGAGCAGTACTTC. It translates to CASSRDRTSYEQYF. The whole variable domain, remainder taken from reference TRBV2 and TRBJ2-7, is EPEVTQTPSHQVTQMGQEVILRCVPISNHLYFYWYRQILGQKVEFLVSFYNNEISEKSEIFDDQFSVERPDGSNFTLKIRSTKLEDSAMYFCASSRDRTSYEQYFGPGTRLTVT.